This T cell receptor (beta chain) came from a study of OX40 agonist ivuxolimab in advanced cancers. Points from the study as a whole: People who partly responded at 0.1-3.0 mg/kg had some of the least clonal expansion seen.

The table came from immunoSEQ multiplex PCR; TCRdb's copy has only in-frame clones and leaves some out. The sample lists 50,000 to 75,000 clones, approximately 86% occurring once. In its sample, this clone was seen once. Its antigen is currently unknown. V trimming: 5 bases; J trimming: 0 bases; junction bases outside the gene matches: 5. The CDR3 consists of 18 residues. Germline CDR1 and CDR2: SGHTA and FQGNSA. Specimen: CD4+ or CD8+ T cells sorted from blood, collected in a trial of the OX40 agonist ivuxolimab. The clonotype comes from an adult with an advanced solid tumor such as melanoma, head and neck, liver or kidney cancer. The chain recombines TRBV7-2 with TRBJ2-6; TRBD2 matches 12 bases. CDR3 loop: CASSGGLAGFSGANVLTF. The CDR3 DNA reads TGTGCCAGCAGCGGGGGACTAGCGGGTTTCTCTGGGGCCAACGTCCTGACTTTC.